This T cell receptor beta chain came from a study of T cells in localized non-small cell lung cancer (dated by TCRdb to 2020 to 2021). Regarding the study in general: The study analyzed T cell repertoires of hundreds of early-stage NSCLC patients, comparing tumors and uninvolved tumor-adjacent lungs. The cohort consisted of approximately 240 treatment-naive NSCLC patients whose localized lung tumors had been resected. The mean age of the NSCLC patients was about 67 years, with roughly 120 men and 110 or so women. What the research found in general, with its limitations: Because multi-region sequencing of the tumors was not done, intratumor heterogeneity could not be ruled out. Uninvolved tumor-adjacent lung showed the highest T cell clonality, higher than tumor, which suggests more focused antigenic responses in the uninvolved tumor-adjacent lung. Longer overall survival was associated with higher blood T cell density, whereas shorter survival was associated with higher adjacent-lung clonality. Because the study design was exploratory, TCR variables were selected using unadjusted p-values without false-discovery rate correction. Of the top 100 tumor clones, a median of roughly 56 were detected in paired uninvolved adjacent lung; approximately 28 were also among that lung's top 100.

Worth noting for this clone: The antigen this receptor binds is unknown. Per-base qualities were not stored, and no clone one base away is much larger.

TCR beta CDR3 regions were sequenced from DNA using the immunoSEQ Assay. Per the authors' processing: To compute T cell density, TCR beta template counts were normalized to usable DNA, which was estimated by amplifying housekeeping genes. Richness was estimated with the preseqR package, extrapolating to 400,000 templates for PBMC samples and 120,000 templates for tissue samples. Clonality was defined by subtracting Pielou's evenness from one. Differential abundance testing on productive amino-acid clonotypes, with a minimum total count of 5 and an alpha of 0.1, was used to identify tissue-enriched TCRs. The Jaccard Index and the Morisita Overlap Index were used to measure how much the repertoires overlapped between compartments. TCR beta CDR3s were clustered by GLIPH together with public tetramer-defined viral CDR3s, and at least three viral sequences plus V-gene enrichment were required for viral motifs. Here the immuneACCESS table is served through TCRdb, limited to in-frame sequences with V and J called. Missing clones are a known gap in these copies; in checked studies unresolved V genes cover under half, and the rest lacks a known reason. The V and J calls and clone size were taken over from that table, and D and trimming were inferred from the DNA. The table for this sample lists some 71,000 clones; approximately 84% of them were counted only once. The ten top clones hold roughly 14% of the sample.

At diagnosis, tumor, uninvolved tumor-adjacent lung and peripheral blood were collected and then preserved as a mix of FFPE and fresh-frozen material. For TCR repertoire profiling, blood samples were analyzed as peripheral blood mononuclear cells. Trimming accounts for 5 bases at V and 3 bases at J, while the number of junction bases matched to no gene is 4. The germline V gene gives CDR1 as KGHSH and CDR2 as LQKENI. Its CDR3 holds 14 amino acids, cysteine through phenylalanine. The kept DNA is CDR3 alone, 42 bases in frame from the first base. This clonotype was sampled from a female donor of 60 years or more with stage I lung adenocarcinoma. This chain joins TRBV18 to TRBJ2-3; 8 bases in between match TRBD1. Sample: peripheral blood, taken before any cancer treatment. The sequence in DNA is TGTGCCAGCTCAAAGCGGACAGGGACAGATACGCAGTATTTT. It translates to CASSKRTGTDTQYF.